The 20 T cell receptor beta chains below come from one sample, sequenced in a study of T cell responses to AZD1222 COVID-19 vaccine. Some clones are missing from TCRdb's copy, which holds only in-frame ones; the method was immunoSEQ multiplex PCR. The sample carries around 140,000 clones, 75% to 90% recorded once. The sample consisted of peripheral blood, taken 28 days after the second AZD1222 dose. The receptors were gathered from an adult who received the AZD1222 COVID-19 vaccine.

CDR3 residues: CASRPQQGFYNSPLHF. The CDR3 DNA sequence: TGTGCCAGCAGACCGCAACAGGGTTTCTATAATTCACCCCTCCACTTT. V gene TRBV27 combines with J gene TRBJ1-6; D may be TRBD1 (6 bases). Germline loops: CDR1 MNHEY, CDR2 SMNVEV (reference sequence). V gave up 6 bases and J gave up 3 bases, with 15 bases separating them. The CDR3 is 16 amino acids.

CDR3 in DNA: TGTGCCAGCAGTCTCCTAGCGGGCAATGAGCAGTTCTTC. Translated: CASSLLAGNEQFF. The chain is built from TRBV6-4 and TRBJ2-1; 8 nucleotides agree with TRBD2. Germline CDR1 is MRHNA and CDR2 is SNTAGT. Trimming removed 5 bases from V and 6 bases from J; junction bases left unmatched: 3. CDR3 length: 13 amino acids.

V and J are TRBV7-3 and TRBJ1-2; possible D gene TRBD1, 6 bases. The CDR3 consists of 14 residues. Germline V gene lookup returns CDR1 SGHTA and CDR2 FQGTGA. Trimming removed 5 bases from V and 2 bases from J, with 12 bases in between. The CDR3 region has the DNA TGTGCCAGCAGCGCCCGACAGGTGAACTATGGCTACACCTTC. It translates to CASSARQVNYGYTF.

The chain has TRBV28 and TRBJ2-1, with D tentatively TRBD1 (7 bases). There are 16 residues in the CDR3. With 5 bases removed from V and 3 bases from J, the gap between germline ends came to 17 bases. Germline CDR1 is MDHEN and CDR2 is SYDVKM. For the CDR3, the DNA is TGTGCCAGCAGTAGTAATAGACAGGGAGGCTACAATGAGCAGTTCTTC. Amino acid sequence: CASSSNRQGGYNEQFF.

The chain couples TRBV5-1 to TRBJ1-1; 7 bases agree with TRBD1. The CDR3 covers 15 residues. Germline V gene lookup returns CDR1 SGHRS and CDR2 YFSETQ. Losses at the gene ends were 3 bases for V and 1 base for J; bases not matched to a gene: 6. CDR3 DNA sequence: TGCGCCAGCAGCTCGCGGGACAGCAAGAACACTGAAGCTTTCTTT. Its protein is CASSSRDSKNTEAFF. The variable domain in full, completed from reference TRBV5-1 and TRBJ1-1, reads KAGVTQTPRYLIKTRGQQVTLSCSPISGHRSVSWYQQTPGQGLQFLFEYFSETQRNKGNFPGRFSGRQFSNSRSEMNVSTLELGDSALYLCASSSRDSKNTEAFFGQGTRLTVV.

The J gene is TRBJ2-3, the V gene TRBV11-2; D not resolved. Germline V gives CDR1 SGHAT, CDR2 FQNNGV. The CDR3 consists of 17 residues. Trimming removed 1 base from V and 2 bases from J, with 16 bases in between. CDR3 sequence: CASSLASLGLNTDTQYF. In DNA form, the CDR3 reads TGTGCCAGCAGCTTAGCTTCCCTTGGCCTTAACACAGATACGCAGTATTTT.

This clone was recorded only once. The chain couples TRBV5-6 to TRBJ2-7, with 9 nucleotides matching TRBD1. The CDR3 runs to 15 residues. Germline trimming cut 4 bases from V and 5 bases from J; bases unmatched to any gene: 10. CDR1 is SGHDT and CDR2 is YYEEEE in the germline V gene. The CDR3 DNA is TGTGCCAGCAGCCCCCCGGGACAGGGAGACCACGAGCAGTACTTC. It is translated as CASSPPGQGDHEQYF.

This chain connects TRBV19 to TRBJ1-5; D gene unclear. The CDR3 covers 16 residues. V gave up 0 bases and J gave up 3 bases, with 12 bases separating them. Germline assignment: CDR1 LNHDA and CDR2 SQIVND (reference sequence). For the CDR3, the DNA is TGTGCCAGTAGTATAGAAGATAGACCGAACAATCAGCCCCAGCATTTT. Protein product: CASSIEDRPNNQPQHF.

The gene calls are TRBV6-5 and TRBJ1-4; D not resolved. The CDR3 loop spans 15 amino acids. The V end was cut by 6 bases, the J end by 0 bases, with 11 bases between. Per the germline V gene, CDR1 is MNHEY and CDR2 is SVGAGI. In DNA form, the CDR3 reads TGTGCCAGCAGCCGGGCAAGTACAACTAATGAAAAACTGTTTTTT. Residues: CASSRASTTNEKLFF.

This rearrangement joins TRBV18 to TRBJ1-5, with 7 bases that match TRBD1. The CDR3 length is 15 residues. CDR1 is KGHSH and CDR2 is LQKENI in the germline V gene. J was trimmed by 6 bases and V by 3 bases; bases with no gene match: 8. For the CDR3, the DNA is TGTGCCAGCTCACCCCAGGGGGTCGGTAGTCAGCCCCAGCATTTT. The encoded protein is CASSPQGVGSQPQHF.

CDR3: CASSSGTGHEKLFF. The CDR3 nucleotides read TGCGCCAGCAGCTCAGGGACAGGGCATGAAAAACTGTTTTTT. The genes are TRBV5-1 and TRBJ1-4; 9 nucleotides agree with TRBD1. Looked up from germline, CDR1 is SGHRS and CDR2 is YFSETQ. The CDR3 is 14 residues long. V trimming: 3 bases; J trimming: 6 bases; junction bases outside the gene matches: 3.

The chain joins TRBV2 to TRBJ1-3; 10 bases align to TRBD1. This CDR3 is 15 amino acids long. From germline, CDR1 is SNHLY and CDR2 FYNNEI. Trimming took 5 bases from V and 8 from J; bases not matched to a gene: 9. CDR3 nucleotide sequence: TGTGCCAGCAGTTGGACGACCGGGACAGGGGACACCATATATTTT. As protein: CASSWTTGTGDTIYF.

The rearrangement links TRBV27 to TRBJ1-1; 7 bases match TRBD1. V shed 6 bases, J shed 3 bases, and the junction held 7 bases outside the gene matches. CDR3 length equals 14 residues. Germline CDR1 is MNHEY and CDR2 is SMNVEV (reference sequence). This CDR3 is CASSSRGLYTEAFF. As DNA, the CDR3 is TGTGCCAGCAGCTCAAGGGGGCTATACACTGAAGCTTTCTTT.

This clone was counted a single time. V usage is TRBV10-3 and J usage is TRBJ2-5; 10 nucleotides agree with TRBD2. This CDR3 spans 13 amino acids. CDR1 is ENHRY and CDR2 is SYGVKD in the germline V gene. Trimming removed 6 bases from V and 3 bases from J; junction bases left unmatched: 1. The CDR3 bases are TGTGCCATCAGCACTAGCGGGGAAGAGACCCAGTACTTC. Translated: CAISTSGEETQYF.

The chain joins TRBV7-2 to TRBJ2-1; D not resolved. The germline CDR1 and CDR2 sequences are SGHTA and FQGNSA. This CDR3 region has 16 residues. Trimming removed 4 bases from V and 4 bases from J, with 17 bases in between. The CDR3 loop reads CASSSRPATVYNEQFF. The CDR3 DNA reads as TGTGCCAGCAGCTCACGACCGGCTACAGTGTACAATGAGCAGTTCTTC.

This sequence joins TRBV10-1 and TRBJ2-5, with 10 bases identical to TRBD1. The CDR3 consists of 16 residues. V lost 1 base and J lost 4; bases outside the gene matches: 6. Germline lookup yields CDR1 WNHNN and CDR2 SYGVQD (reference sequence). CDR3 sequence reads: CASSEFGTGEIETQYF. CDR3 DNA: TGCGCCAGCAGTGAGTTTGGGACAGGGGAGATAGAGACCCAGTACTTC.

The chain joins TRBV5-1 to TRBJ1-4; D not resolved. V lost 0 bases and J lost 8, with 8 bases in between. Germline CDR1 SGHRS, CDR2 YFSETQ. The CDR3 is made up of 13 amino acids. The CDR3 spells CASSLVPGEKLFF. The CDR3 nucleotides read TGCGCCAGCAGCTTGGTTCCGGGAGAAAAACTGTTTTTT.

The V gene is TRBV4-3, the J gene TRBJ1-2; TRBD1 is a possible D gene (6 bases). From germline, CDR1 is LGHNA and CDR2 YSLEER. The CDR3 runs 14 residues. The V gene lost 1 base and the J gene lost 8 bases, with 14 bases spanning the gap. In DNA, the CDR3 is TGCGCCAGCAGCCAAGTGGACAGCAGAAAAGGCTACACCTTC. Translating gives CASSQVDSRKGYTF.

The sample holds one count of this clone. J is TRBJ2-1 and V is TRBV6-4; D is uncertain. The CDR3 is made up of 11 amino acids. With 5 bases removed from V and 6 bases from J, the gap between germline ends came to 5 bases. Germline V CDR1 and CDR2: MRHNA, SNTAGT. The CDR3 nucleotides are TGTGCCAGCAGTACCGGCAATGAGCAGTTCTTC. Translated: CASSTGNEQFF.

The chain carries TRBV5-1 and TRBJ2-7; TRBD1 agrees at 7 bases. The junction had 12 bases not matched to a gene; V was cut back by 1 base and J by 2 bases. This CDR3 region has 17 residues. The germline CDR1 and CDR2 sequences are SGHRS and YFSETQ. CDR3 coding DNA: TGCGCCAGCAGCTTGCAAACACAGGGGTATAGACCCTACGAGCAGTACTTC. Its protein is CASSLQTQGYRPYEQYF.